This T cell receptor (beta chain) was found in a study of response to subunit inactivated influenza vaccine. CDR1 is SEHNR, CDR2 FQNEAQ, per germline (reference sequence). The length of the CDR3 is 15 residues. The ends lost 5 bases at V and 6 bases at J; junction bases unmatched: 7. TCRdb re-derived calls from the RT-PCR reads in MiXCR, one entry per CDR3 protein. The data show hundreds of thousands of distinct CDR3 sequences, 7.6% seen once. In its sample, this clonotype was seen many times. The receptor comes from a man between 45 and 75 years old who received an inactivated influenza vaccine. The material was PBMCs from blood, obtained less than 30 months after vaccination. The V and J genes are TRBV7-9 and TRBJ1-4; 9 bases align to TRBD1. CDR3: CASSQTGGAYEKLFF. The DNA for the CDR3 is TGTGCCAGCAGCCAAACAGGGGGCGCGTATGAAAAACTGTTTTTT.